These 26 T cell receptor beta chains originate from one sample sequenced in a study of cytomegalovirus exposure and HLA in healthy donors. Libraries were prepared by immunoSEQ multiplex PCR; TCRdb keeps only in-frame clonotypes and omits some of them. The repertoire holds 110,000 or so clones, with about 85% as singletons. Sequenced sample: PBMCs. The receptors here all came from a man between 18 and 29 years old in good health and CMV-seropositive.

In its sample, this clone was seen once. The rearrangement links TRBV11-2 to TRBJ1-1, with D unclear. The germline CDR1 and CDR2 sequences are SGHAT and FQNNGV. The CDR3 is 14 amino acids. Trimming took 3 bases from V and 11 from J, leaving 19 bases between them. CDR3 sequence (DNA): TGTGCCAGCAGCTTTCTTTATCCAAATGGCATGGCTTTCTTT. This translates into CASSFLYPNGMAFF.

This chain links TRBV5-6 with TRBJ1-1; D may be TRBD1 (6 bases). Germline CDR1 reads SGHDT; CDR2 reads YYEEEE. The CDR3 has 13 amino acids. The V end lost 7 bases, the J end lost 4 bases, and 14 bases lay between the germline ends. In DNA, the CDR3 is TGTGCCAGCGGACAAGGGGGGGGCACTGAAGCTTTCTTT. Translating it yields CASGQGGGTEAFF. Full variable domain (outside the CDR3, taken from reference TRBV5-6 and TRBJ1-1): DAGVTQSPTHLIKTRGQQVTLRCSPKSGHDTVSWYQQALGQGPQFIFQYYEEEERQRGNFPDRFSGHQFPNYSSELNVNALLLGDSALYLCASGQGGGTEAFFGQGTRLTVV.

This chain uses TRBV5-1 with TRBJ2-5; tentatively, D is TRBD2 (7 bases). The germline CDR1 and CDR2 sequences are SGHRS and YFSETQ. The V and J ends lost 4 bases and 5 bases respectively, with 24 bases between them. The CDR3 is 17 amino acids. CDR3: CASSQGLGGAWEETQYF. The CDR3 nucleotides are TGCGCCAGCAGCCAAGGACTTGGGGGGGCGTGGGAGGAGACCCAGTACTTC.

The chain couples TRBV27 to TRBJ1-2; 8 nucleotides line up with TRBD1. The CDR3 totals 14 residues. After removal of 3 bases from V and 8 bases from J, the junction contained 8 bases not matched to a gene. Germline V gives CDR1 MNHEY, CDR2 SMNVEV (reference sequence). CDR3 coding DNA: TGTGCCAGCAGTTTGCATGGACAGGGTTTAGGCTACACCTTC. Translated: CASSLHGQGLGYTF.

The count of this clone is one. J is TRBJ1-4 and V is TRBV2, with D unresolved. CDR1 and CDR2 (germline): SNHLY, FYNNEI. The CDR3 spans 14 residues. The germline V and J ends were trimmed by 8 bases and 2 bases, with 12 bases remaining between them. CDR3 protein: CASAPYLTNEKLFF. In nucleotides, the CDR3 is TGTGCCAGCGCACCCTATCTTACTAATGAAAAACTGTTTTTT.

The CDR3 region is CASSIWGGEKLFF. CDR3 DNA: TGTGCCAGTAGTATTTGGGGAGGTGAAAAACTGTTTTTT. V and J are TRBV19 and TRBJ1-4; D gene uncertain. The CDR3 contains 13 residues. Trimming took off 3 bases at V and 7 bases at J, with 9 bases between the two ends. Germline V gene data show CDR1 as LNHDA and CDR2 as SQIVND (reference sequence).

The sample holds one count of this clone. This chain links TRBV7-2 with TRBJ2-7, with TRBD1 identical over 9 bases. Germline loops: CDR1 SGHTA, CDR2 FQGNSA. Losses at the gene ends were 2 bases for V and 2 bases for J; bases not matched to a gene: 13. The CDR3 has 18 amino acids. The CDR3 nucleotides are TGTGCCAGCAGCTTAAGGTCAAACGGACAGGGGAGAACCTACGAGCAGTACTTC. Translation: CASSLRSNGQGRTYEQYF.

This clone was counted only a few times. The rearrangement uses TRBV19 and TRBJ1-5, with D possibly matching TRBD1 (5 bases). Germline CDR1 and CDR2: LNHDA and SQIVND (reference sequence). The CDR3 loop spans 19 amino acids. The V end was cut by 3 bases, the J end by 1 base, with 22 bases between. The CDR3 is CASSIWGVREASSNQPQHF. The CDR3 DNA reads TGTGCCAGTAGTATTTGGGGCGTCAGGGAGGCCTCAAGCAATCAGCCCCAGCATTTT.

This chain connects TRBV18 to TRBJ2-7; D is perhaps TRBD1 (5 bases). Trimming shortened V by 2 bases and J by 3 bases, and 8 bases separated the two germline ends. Germline lookup yields CDR1 KGHSH and CDR2 LQKENI. The CDR3 is 13 residues long. The CDR3: CASSPDRIYEQYF. In DNA form, the CDR3 reads TGTGCCAGCTCACCAGACAGAATCTACGAGCAGTACTTC.

This clone was counted between two and nine times. The chain couples TRBV18 to TRBJ1-1; D is perhaps TRBD1 (6 bases). The CDR3 runs 15 residues. Looked up from germline, CDR1 is KGHSH and CDR2 is LQKENI. V lost 2 bases, J lost 1 base, and 11 bases lay in between. The DNA for the CDR3 is TGTGCCAGCTCACCAACGGGACACCGGAACACTGAAGCTTTCTTT. Translation gives CASSPTGHRNTEAFF.

The chain couples TRBV29-1 to TRBJ1-1; D is perhaps TRBD1 (6 bases). CDR3 length equals 15 residues. Trimming took 2 bases from V and 0 from J, leaving 13 bases between them. Germline V lookup: CDR1 SQVTM, CDR2 ANQGSEA. The CDR3 protein is CSVETGRGMNTEAFF. DNA of the CDR3: TGCAGCGTTGAAACAGGGAGGGGAATGAACACTGAAGCTTTCTTT.

The CDR3 nucleotides are TGTGCCAGCAGTTTACGGGGGACAGATGAAAAACTGTTTTTT. This sequence encodes CASSLRGTDEKLFF. The chain has TRBV27 and TRBJ1-4; TRBD1 matches at 7 bases. In germline, CDR1 is MNHEY, CDR2 SMNVEV (reference sequence). The CDR3 consists of 14 residues. Trimming took 2 bases from V and 6 from J; bases not matched to a gene: 3.

The V gene is TRBV5-5, the J gene TRBJ2-7, with 10 nucleotides matching TRBD1. J lost 2 bases, V lost 0 bases, and 2 bases had no gene match. Germline V lookup: CDR1 SGHKS, CDR2 YYEKEE (reference sequence). This CDR3 has 15 amino acids. The CDR3 region is CASSLAGTGAYEQYF. CDR3 bases: TGTGCCAGCAGCTTGGCAGGGACAGGGGCCTACGAGCAGTACTTC.

The CDR3 DNA reads TGTGCCAGCTCACCACAAGGGACAGCTAATGAAAAACTGTTTTTT. Translation gives CASSPQGTANEKLFF. This rearrangement joins TRBV18 to TRBJ1-4, with 7 bases fitting TRBD1. V shed 1 base, J shed 3 bases, and the junction held 2 bases outside the gene matches. CDR1 is KGHSH, CDR2 LQKENI, per germline. This CDR3 region has 15 residues.

The rearrangement links TRBV4-1 to TRBJ1-3; D call uncertain. The CDR3 loop spans 18 amino acids. Per the germline V gene, CDR1 is MGHRA and CDR2 is YSYEKL. V was shortened by 6 bases and J by 0 bases, with 21 bases between the two germline ends. CDR3 region: CASRPTPFGPASGNTIYF. The DNA of the CDR3 is TGCGCCAGCAGACCCACGCCCTTTGGGCCAGCCTCTGGAAACACCATATATTTT.

This chain uses TRBV5-1 with TRBJ2-7, with 8 positions matching TRBD1. With 2 bases clipped from V and 2 bases from J, the junction kept 3 bases outside the gene matches. The CDR3 is 14 amino acids. Per the germline V gene, CDR1 is SGHRS and CDR2 is YFSETQ. This chain's CDR3 is CASSFRTGPYEQYF. The CDR3 DNA follows: TGCGCCAGCAGCTTCCGGACAGGGCCCTACGAGCAGTACTTC.

The genes are TRBV29-1 and TRBJ1-1; possibly TRBD1 for D (6 bases). The ends were cut back, 8 bases at V and 4 bases at J, with 11 bases in the middle. The germline CDR1 and CDR2 sequences are SQVTM and ANQGSEA. The CDR3 has 11 residues. The CDR3 nucleotides are TGCAGCACAGGACAGAGCACTGAAGCTTTCTTT. Translating gives CSTGQSTEAFF.

A single count supports this clone. The chain links TRBV5-1 to TRBJ1-1; D gene uncertain. Germline V gives CDR1 SGHRS, CDR2 YFSETQ. V shed 2 bases and J shed 1 base, with 6 bases lying between them. The CDR3 runs 13 residues. The CDR3 DNA reads TGCGCCAGCAGCTTTAAGCCGAACACTGAAGCTTTCTTT. It is translated as CASSFKPNTEAFF.

The chain carries TRBV6-1 and TRBJ2-2, with 8 bases aligning to TRBD1. Germline values: CDR1 MNHNS, CDR2 SASEGT. CDR3 size: 14 residues. V was clipped by 8 bases and J by 1 base; unmatched bases: 3. CDR3 coding DNA: TGTGCCAGCGGACAGGGTCAGAACACCGGGGAGCTGTTTTTT. Translation: CASGQGQNTGELFF.

The chain employs TRBV7-2 and TRBJ1-2, with no clear D. Per the germline V gene, CDR1 is SGHTA and CDR2 is FQGNSA. There are 13 residues in the CDR3. Trimming shortened V by 2 bases and J by 2 bases, and 6 bases separated the two germline ends. CDR3 in amino acids: CASSLYSNYGYTF. The CDR3 DNA follows: TGTGCCAGCAGCTTATACAGCAACTATGGCTACACCTTC.

The chain has TRBV27 and TRBJ2-2; 10 bases match TRBD2. The CDR3 is 17 amino acids. Germline V gene lookup returns CDR1 MNHEY and CDR2 SMNVEV (reference sequence). With 4 bases clipped from V and 2 bases from J, the junction kept 7 bases outside the gene matches. In DNA, the CDR3 is TGTGCCAGCAGTTCCTTTAGGACTAGCGGCAACACCGGGGAGCTGTTTTTT. Protein product: CASSSFRTSGNTGELFF.

In its sample, this clone was seen once. CDR3 in DNA: TGTGCCAGCGGGGGTGGCGCGGGGGGGCCCCAGTTCTTC. It translates to CASGGGAGGPQFF. V usage is TRBV28 and J usage is TRBJ2-1; 9 bases are a match to TRBD2. CDR1 and CDR2 from the germline V gene are MDHEN and SYDVKM. The CDR3 runs to 13 residues. Germline trimming cut 8 bases from V and 13 bases from J; bases unmatched to any gene: 12.

This clone was seen once. CDR3 sequence reads: CASSLGGSNSPLHF. CDR3 sequence (DNA): TGTGCCAGCAGTTTAGGGGGGAGCAATTCACCCCTCCACTTT. The rearrangement joins TRBV27 to TRBJ1-6; TRBD1 might be the D (5 bases). Trimming shortened V by 2 bases and J by 7 bases, and 9 bases separated the two germline ends. CDR3 length equals 14 residues. Per the germline V gene, CDR1 is MNHEY and CDR2 is SMNVEV (reference sequence).

J is TRBJ2-5 and V is TRBV11-2; 8 bases align to TRBD2. The CDR3 spans 15 residues. Per germline, CDR1 SGHAT and CDR2 FQNNGV. V lost 2 bases to trimming and J lost 0 bases; unmatched junction nucleotides: 2. In DNA form, the CDR3 reads TGTGCCAGCAGCTTACTAGCGGGCAACCAAGAGACCCAGTACTTC. As protein: CASSLLAGNQETQYF.

In its sample, this clone was seen a few times. The chain employs TRBV4-1 and TRBJ2-5; TRBD1 agrees at 8 bases. The length of the CDR3 is 18 residues. Per germline, CDR1 MGHRA and CDR2 YSYEKL. Germline trimming cut 3 bases from V and 0 bases from J; bases unmatched to any gene: 12. For the CDR3, the DNA is TGCGCCAGCAGCCACGTCGCCGAGGGACAGGCCAACCAAGAGACCCAGTACTTC. Translating gives CASSHVAEGQANQETQYF.

This chain connects TRBV28 to TRBJ1-1, with TRBD1 identical over 8 bases. With V trimmed by 3 bases and J by 6 bases, 6 bases remained unmatched. The V gene's germline CDR1 is MDHEN and CDR2 SYDVKM. The CDR3 is 14 residues long. CDR3 protein: CASSLGQDSAEAFF. The CDR3 nucleotides are TGTGCCAGCAGTTTGGGACAGGACAGCGCTGAAGCTTTCTTT.